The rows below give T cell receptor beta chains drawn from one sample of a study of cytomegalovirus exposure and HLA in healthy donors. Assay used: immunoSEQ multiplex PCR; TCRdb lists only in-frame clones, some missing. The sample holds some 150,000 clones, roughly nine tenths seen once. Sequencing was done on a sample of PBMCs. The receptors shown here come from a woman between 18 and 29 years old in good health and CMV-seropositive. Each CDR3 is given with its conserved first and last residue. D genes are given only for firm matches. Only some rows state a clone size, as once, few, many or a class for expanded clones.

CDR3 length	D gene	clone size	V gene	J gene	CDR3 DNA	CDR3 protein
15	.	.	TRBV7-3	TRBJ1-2	TGTGCCAGCAGCTTAGAACAACCTCCTAACTATGGCTACACCTTC	CASSLEQPPNYGYTF
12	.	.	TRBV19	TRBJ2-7	TGTGCCAGTAGTCGTTCGGGCTACGAGCAGTACTTC	CASSRSGYEQYF
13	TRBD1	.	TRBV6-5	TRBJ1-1	TGTGCCAGCAGCCCGACAGGGCGGACTGAAGCTTTCTTT	CASSPTGRTEAFF
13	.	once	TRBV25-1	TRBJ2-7	TGTGCCAGCAGTGAATACGGTCCCTCCGAGCAGTACTTC	CASSEYGPSEQYF
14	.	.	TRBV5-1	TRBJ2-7	TGCGCCAGCAGCTTGGACAGGTCCGGGGGCGAGCAGTACTTC	CASSLDRSGGEQYF
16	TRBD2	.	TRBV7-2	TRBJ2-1	TGTGCCAGCAGCCCCCAAGCGGGAGGGCCCGCCAATGAGCAGTTCTTC	CASSPQAGGPANEQFF
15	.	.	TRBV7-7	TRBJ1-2	TGTGCCAGCAGCTTTCAAAGCAAGTGGAGCTATGGCTACACCTTC	CASSFQSKWSYGYTF
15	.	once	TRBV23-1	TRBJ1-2	TGCGCCAGCAGTCCCGACGGATCGGGGAAGGATGGCTACACCTTC	CASSPDGSGKDGYTF
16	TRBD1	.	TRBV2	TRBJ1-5	TGTGCCAGCAAGACAGGGACTCGAGCTCCTGGGCAGCCCCAGCATTTT	CASKTGTRAPGQPQHF
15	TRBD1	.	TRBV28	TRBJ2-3	TGTGCCAGCAGCCCCAGACAGGGTGGCACAGATACGCAGTATTTT	CASSPRQGGTDTQYF
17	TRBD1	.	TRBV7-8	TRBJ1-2	TGTGCCAGCAGCTTAGCCCCTAACAGGGGCGTAAACTATGGCTACACCTTC	CASSLAPNRGVNYGYTF
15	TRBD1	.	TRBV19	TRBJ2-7	TGTGCCAGTAGTATAGAGGGAGGACAGGGCTACGAGCAGTACTTC	CASSIEGGQGYEQYF
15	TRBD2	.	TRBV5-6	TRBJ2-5	TGTGCCAGCAGCTTGTTGGGAGGGTACCAAGAGACCCAGTACTTC	CASSLLGGYQETQYF
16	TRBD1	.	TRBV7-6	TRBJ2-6	TGTGCCAGCAGCCGTAAGACAGGGATTGGGGCCAACGTCCTGACTTTC	CASSRKTGIGANVLTF
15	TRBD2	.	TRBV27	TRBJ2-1	TGTGCCAGCAGGGGACTAGCGGAAACCTACAATGAGCAGTTCTTC	CASRGLAETYNEQFF
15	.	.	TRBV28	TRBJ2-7	TGTGCCAGCAGTTTGGGGGGGCCAAGCTCCTACGAGCAGTACTTC	CASSLGGPSSYEQYF
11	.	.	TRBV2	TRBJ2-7	TGTGCCAGCAGTGAACCATACGAGCAGTACTTC	CASSEPYEQYF
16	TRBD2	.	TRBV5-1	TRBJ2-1	TGCGCCAGCAGCTTGGCAGTACTAGCGGGAAATAATGAGCAGTTCTTC	CASSLAVLAGNNEQFF
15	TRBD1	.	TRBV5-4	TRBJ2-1	TGTGCCAGCAGCGCAAAAGGGGGCGCCTACAATGAGCAGTTCTTC	CASSAKGGAYNEQFF
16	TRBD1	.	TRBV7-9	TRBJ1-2	TGTGCCAGCAGCCTGGGGGGACAGGGAACTAACTATGGCTACACCTTC	CASSLGGQGTNYGYTF
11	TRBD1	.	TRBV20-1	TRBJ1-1	TGCAGTGCCCAGGGGGCCACTGAAGCTTTCTTT	CSAQGATEAFF
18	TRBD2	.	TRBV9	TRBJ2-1	TGTGCCAGCAGCGTAGGACTAGCGGGGGAACAGACCTACAATGAGCAGTTCTTC	CASSVGLAGEQTYNEQFF
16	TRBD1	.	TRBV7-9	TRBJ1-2	TGTGCCAGCAGCTTGCAATCCGGGACAGGCTTGGGTGGCTACACCTTC	CASSLQSGTGLGGYTF
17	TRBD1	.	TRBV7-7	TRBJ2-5	TGTGCTAGCAGCTCCCATTACACGACAGGGGCCCCAGAGACCCAGTACTTC	CASSSHYTTGAPETQYF
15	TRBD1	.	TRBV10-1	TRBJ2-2	TGCGCCAGCAGCCGGGACAGGGTTTTTACCGGGGAGCTGTTTTTT	CASSRDRVFTGELFF
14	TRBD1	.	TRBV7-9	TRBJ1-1	TGTGCCAGCAGCTTAGGTCCGACAGGGGCTGAAGCTTTCTTT	CASSLGPTGAEAFF
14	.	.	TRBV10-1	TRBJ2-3	TGCGCCAGCAGTGAGGGAGGGAAGCGCGATACGCAGTATTTT	CASSEGGKRDTQYF
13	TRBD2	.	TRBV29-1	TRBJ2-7	TGCAGCGTTGGGACTAGCGGGAGTGGGGAGCAGTACTTC	CSVGTSGSGEQYF
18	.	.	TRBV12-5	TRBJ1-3	TGTGCTAGTGGTTTGCCATCGACAGGTTTGATCTCTGGAAACACCATATATTTT	CASGLPSTGLISGNTIYF
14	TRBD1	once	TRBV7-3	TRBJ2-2	TGTGCCAGCCGGGCAGGGGGGAACACCGGGGAGCTGTTTTTT	CASRAGGNTGELFF
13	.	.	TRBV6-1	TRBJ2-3	TGTGCCAGCAGTGAGGGGCTAGGAGATACGCAGTATTTT	CASSEGLGDTQYF
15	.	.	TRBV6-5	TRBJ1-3	TGTGCCAGCAGTTACGGAACAGGGTCTGGAAACACCATATATTTT	CASSYGTGSGNTIYF
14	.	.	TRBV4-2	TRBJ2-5	TGTGCCAGCAGCCAAGAGTCGAGTGAAGAGACCCAGTACTTC	CASSQESSEETQYF
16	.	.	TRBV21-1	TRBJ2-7	TGTGCCAGCAGCAAGACTTCTAGCAGGCAGCGAAGCGAGCAGTACTTC	CASSKTSSRQRSEQYF
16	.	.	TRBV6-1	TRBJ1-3	TGTGCCAGCAGTGAAAGCGGGGTACTAGTTGGAAACACCATATATTTT	CASSESGVLVGNTIYF
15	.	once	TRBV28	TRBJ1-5	TGTGCCAGCAGCACCCGGTGGCACCCAAGCGTGTCCCAGCATTTT	CASSTRWHPSVSQHF
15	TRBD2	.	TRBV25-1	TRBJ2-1	TGTGCCAGCACGGGGACTAGCGGGAGTTTAAATGAGCAGTTCTTC	CASTGTSGSLNEQFF
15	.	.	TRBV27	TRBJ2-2	TGTGCCAGCAGTTTAGTACAAAGGAACACCGGGGAGCTGTTTTTT	CASSLVQRNTGELFF
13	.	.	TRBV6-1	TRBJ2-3	TGTGCCAGCAGTGGCCTAGTGCAGGATACGCAGTATTTT	CASSGLVQDTQYF
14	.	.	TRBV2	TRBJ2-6	TGTGCCAGCTATAGGAGGTACGGGGCCAACGTCCTGACTTTC	CASYRRYGANVLTF
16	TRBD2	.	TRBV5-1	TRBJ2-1	TGCGCCAGCAGCTTGGGCTGGACTAGCGGCTACAATGAGCAGTTCTTC	CASSLGWTSGYNEQFF
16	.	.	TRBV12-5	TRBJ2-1	TGTGCTAGTAGAGGTCAGGGCCTCAGCTCCTACAATGAGCAGTTCTTC	CASRGQGLSSYNEQFF
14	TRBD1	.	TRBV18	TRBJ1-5	TGTGCCAGCTCATTGACAGGGGGCTCGCCGCCCCAGCATTTT	CASSLTGGSPPQHF
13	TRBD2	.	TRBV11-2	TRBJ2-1	TGTGCCAGCAACAAAGCGGGGTTCAATGAGCAGTTCTTC	CASNKAGFNEQFF
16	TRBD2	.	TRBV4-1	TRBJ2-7	TGCGCCAGCAGCCAAGGCCAGCGGGAGGCCTCCTACGAGCAGTACTTC	CASSQGQREASYEQYF
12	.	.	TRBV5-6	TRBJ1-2	TGTGCCAGCAGCTCCTCTCTCTATGGCTACACCTTC	CASSSSLYGYTF
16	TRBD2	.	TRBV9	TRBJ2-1	TGTGCCAGCAGCGTAGAACTAGCGGGAGGGCCGGATGAGCAGTTCTTC	CASSVELAGGPDEQFF
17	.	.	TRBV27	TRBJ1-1	TGTGCCAGCAGTCACACATTCGACGGGGTTATGAACACTGAAGCTTTCTTT	CASSHTFDGVMNTEAFF
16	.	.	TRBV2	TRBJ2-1	TGTGCCAGCAGTGATCCCCGATACGGGGTCTACAATGAGCAGTTCTTC	CASSDPRYGVYNEQFF
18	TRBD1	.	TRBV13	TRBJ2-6	TGTGCCAGCAGCGGCGGACAGGGCCTGTCTAGGGGGGCCAACGTCCTGACTTTC	CASSGGQGLSRGANVLTF
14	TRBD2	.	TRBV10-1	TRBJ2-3	TGCGCCAGCAGTACTAGCGGGAGTTGGGATACGCAGTATTTT	CASSTSGSWDTQYF